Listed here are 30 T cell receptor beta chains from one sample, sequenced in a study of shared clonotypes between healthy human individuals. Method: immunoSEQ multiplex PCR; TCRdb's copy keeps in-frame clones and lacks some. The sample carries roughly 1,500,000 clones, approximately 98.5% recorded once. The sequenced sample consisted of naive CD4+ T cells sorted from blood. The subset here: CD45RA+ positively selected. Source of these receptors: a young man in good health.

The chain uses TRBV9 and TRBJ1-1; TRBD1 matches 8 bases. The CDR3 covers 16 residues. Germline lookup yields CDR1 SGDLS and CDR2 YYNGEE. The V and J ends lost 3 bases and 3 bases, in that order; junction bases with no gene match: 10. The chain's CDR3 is CASSEAGGLGDTEAFF. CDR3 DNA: TGTGCCAGCAGCGAGGCAGGGGGCCTCGGGGACACTGAAGCTTTCTTT. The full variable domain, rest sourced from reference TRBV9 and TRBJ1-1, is DSGVTQTPKHLITATGQRVTLRCSPRSGDLSVYWYQQSLDQGLQFLIQYYNGEERAKGNILERFSAQQFPDLHSELNLSSLELGDSALYFCASSEAGGLGDTEAFFGQGTRLTVV.

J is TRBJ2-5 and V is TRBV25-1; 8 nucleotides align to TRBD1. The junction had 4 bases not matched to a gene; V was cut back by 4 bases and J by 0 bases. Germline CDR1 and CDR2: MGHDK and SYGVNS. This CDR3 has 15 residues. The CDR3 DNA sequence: TGTGCCAGCAGTGGGGGACAGGAGTACCAAGAGACCCAGTACTTC. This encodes CASSGGQEYQETQYF.

Here the CDR3 reads CASSSRTGYQETQYF. CDR3 bases: TGTGCCAGCAGTTCTCGGACAGGATACCAAGAGACCCAGTACTTC. The chain uses TRBV27 and TRBJ2-5, with 7 nucleotides matching TRBD1. Germline values: CDR1 MNHEY, CDR2 SMNVEV (reference sequence). CDR3 length: 15 residues. V was pared by 4 bases and J by 0 bases, with 5 bases of the junction left unmatched.

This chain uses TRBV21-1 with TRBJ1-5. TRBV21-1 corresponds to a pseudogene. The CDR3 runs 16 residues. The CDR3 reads CASSRSRSDSNQPQHF. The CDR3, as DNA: TGTGCCAGCAGCAGGTCGAGGAGTGATAGCAATCAGCCCCAGCATTTT.

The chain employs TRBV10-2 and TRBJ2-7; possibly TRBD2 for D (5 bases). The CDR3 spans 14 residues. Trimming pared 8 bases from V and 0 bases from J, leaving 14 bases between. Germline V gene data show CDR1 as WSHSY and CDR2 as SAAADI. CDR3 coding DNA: TGCGCCAGCCGCGGACTCGCCTCCTCCTACGAGCAGTACTTC. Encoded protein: CASRGLASSYEQYF.

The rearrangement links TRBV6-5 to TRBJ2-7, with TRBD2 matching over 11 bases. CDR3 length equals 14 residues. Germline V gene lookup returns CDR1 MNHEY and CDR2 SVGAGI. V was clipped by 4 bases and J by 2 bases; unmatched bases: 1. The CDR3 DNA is TGTGCCAGCAGTTCTAGCGGGAGGCCCTACGAGCAGTACTTC. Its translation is CASSSSGRPYEQYF.

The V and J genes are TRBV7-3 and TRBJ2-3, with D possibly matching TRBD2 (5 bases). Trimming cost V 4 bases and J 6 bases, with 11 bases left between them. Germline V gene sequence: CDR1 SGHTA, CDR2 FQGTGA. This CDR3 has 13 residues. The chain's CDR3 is CASSSQPGDTQYF. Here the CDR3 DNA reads TGTGCCAGCAGCTCCCAACCGGGGGATACGCAGTATTTT.

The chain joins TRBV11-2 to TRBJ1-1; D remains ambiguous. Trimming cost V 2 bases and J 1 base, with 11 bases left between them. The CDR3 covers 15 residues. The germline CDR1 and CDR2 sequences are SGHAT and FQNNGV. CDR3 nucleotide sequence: TGTGCCAGCAGCTTATATTCGGCATCGAACACTGAAGCTTTCTTT. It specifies CASSLYSASNTEAFF.

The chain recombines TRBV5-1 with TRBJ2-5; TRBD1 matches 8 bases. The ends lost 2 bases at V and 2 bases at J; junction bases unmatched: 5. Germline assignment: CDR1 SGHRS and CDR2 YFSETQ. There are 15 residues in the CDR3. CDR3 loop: CASSFNYRGQETQYF. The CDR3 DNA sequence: TGCGCCAGCAGCTTTAATTACAGGGGGCAAGAGACCCAGTACTTC.

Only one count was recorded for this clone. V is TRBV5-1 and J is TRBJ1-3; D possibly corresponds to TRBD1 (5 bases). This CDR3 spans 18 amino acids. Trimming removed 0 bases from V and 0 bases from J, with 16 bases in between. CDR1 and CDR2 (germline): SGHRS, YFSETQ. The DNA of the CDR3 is TGCGCCAGCAGCTTGGCCCCGCCGACAGACTACTCTGGAAACACCATATATTTT. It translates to CASSLAPPTDYSGNTIYF.

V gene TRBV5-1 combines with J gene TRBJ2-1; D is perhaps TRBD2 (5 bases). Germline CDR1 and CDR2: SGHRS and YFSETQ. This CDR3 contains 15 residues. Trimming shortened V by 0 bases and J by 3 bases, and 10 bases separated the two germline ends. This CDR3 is CASSLAGVRYNEQFF. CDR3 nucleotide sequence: TGCGCCAGCAGCTTGGCCGGGGTACGCTACAATGAGCAGTTCTTC.

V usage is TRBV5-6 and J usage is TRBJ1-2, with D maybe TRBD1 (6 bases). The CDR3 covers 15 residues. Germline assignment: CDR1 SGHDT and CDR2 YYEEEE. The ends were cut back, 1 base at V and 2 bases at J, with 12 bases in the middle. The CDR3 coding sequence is TGTGCCAGCAGCTTGATCGACAGGAGCAACTATGGCTACACCTTC. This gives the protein CASSLIDRSNYGYTF.

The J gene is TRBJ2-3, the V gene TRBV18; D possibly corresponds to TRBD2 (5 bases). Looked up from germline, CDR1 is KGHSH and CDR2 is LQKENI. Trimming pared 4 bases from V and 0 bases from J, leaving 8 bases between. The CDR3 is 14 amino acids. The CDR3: CASSQEDSTDTQYF. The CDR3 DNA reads TGTGCCAGCTCACAGGAGGACAGCACAGATACGCAGTATTTT. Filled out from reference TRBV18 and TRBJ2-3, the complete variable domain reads NAGVMQNPRHLVRRRGQEARLRCSPMKGHSHVYWYRQLPEEGLKFMVYLQKENIIDESGMPKERFSAEFPKEGPSILRIQQVVRGDSAAYFCASSQEDSTDTQYFGPGTRLTVL.

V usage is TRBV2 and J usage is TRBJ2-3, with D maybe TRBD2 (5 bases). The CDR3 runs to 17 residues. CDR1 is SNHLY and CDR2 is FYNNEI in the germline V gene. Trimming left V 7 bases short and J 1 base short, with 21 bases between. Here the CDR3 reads CASKTSPAGGGTDTQYF. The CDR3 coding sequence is TGTGCCAGCAAAACATCCCCGGCCGGAGGAGGCACAGATACGCAGTATTTT.

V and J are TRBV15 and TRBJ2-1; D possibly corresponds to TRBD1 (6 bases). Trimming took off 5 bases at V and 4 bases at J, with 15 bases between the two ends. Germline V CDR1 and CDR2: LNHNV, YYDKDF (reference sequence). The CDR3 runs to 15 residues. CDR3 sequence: CATSHPRQEYNEQFF. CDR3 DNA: TGTGCCACCAGCCATCCGAGACAGGAGTACAATGAGCAGTTCTTC. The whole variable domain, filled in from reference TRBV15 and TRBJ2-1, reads DAMVIQNPRYQVTQFGKPVTLSCSQTLNHNVMYWYQQKSSQAPKLLFHYYDKDFNNEADTPDNFQSRRPNTSFCFLDIRSPGLGDTAMYLCATSHPRQEYNEQFFGPGTRLTVL.

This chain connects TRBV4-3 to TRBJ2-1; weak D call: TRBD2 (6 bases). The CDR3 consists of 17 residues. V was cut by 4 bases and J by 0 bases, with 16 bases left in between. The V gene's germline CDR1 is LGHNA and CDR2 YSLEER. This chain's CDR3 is CASSPPPSAYSYNEQFF. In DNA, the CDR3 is TGCGCCAGCAGCCCCCCCCCTAGCGCTTACTCCTACAATGAGCAGTTCTTC.

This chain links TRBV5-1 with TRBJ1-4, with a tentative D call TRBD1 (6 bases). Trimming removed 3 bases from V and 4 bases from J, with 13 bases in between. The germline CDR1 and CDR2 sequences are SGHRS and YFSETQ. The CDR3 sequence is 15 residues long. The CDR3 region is CASSSLGTLNEKLFF. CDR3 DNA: TGCGCCAGCAGCTCGTTGGGGACACTTAATGAAAAACTGTTTTTT.

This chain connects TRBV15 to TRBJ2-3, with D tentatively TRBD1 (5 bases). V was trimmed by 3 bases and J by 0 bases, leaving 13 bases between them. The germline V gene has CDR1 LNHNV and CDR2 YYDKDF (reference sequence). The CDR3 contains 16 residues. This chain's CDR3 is CATSRPPGKSTDTQYF. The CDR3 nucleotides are TGTGCCACCAGCAGGCCCCCAGGGAAAAGCACAGATACGCAGTATTTT.

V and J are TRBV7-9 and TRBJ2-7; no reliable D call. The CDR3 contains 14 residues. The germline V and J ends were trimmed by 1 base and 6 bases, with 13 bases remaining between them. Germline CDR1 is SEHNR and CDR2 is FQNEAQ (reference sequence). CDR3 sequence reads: CASSLGGRQPEQYF. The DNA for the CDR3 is TGTGCCAGCAGCTTAGGGGGTCGGCAACCCGAGCAGTACTTC.

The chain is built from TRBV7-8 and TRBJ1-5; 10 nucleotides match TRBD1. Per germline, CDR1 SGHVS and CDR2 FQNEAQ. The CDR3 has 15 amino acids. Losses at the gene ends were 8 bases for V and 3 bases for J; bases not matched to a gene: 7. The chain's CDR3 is CASGPGTGVNQPQHF. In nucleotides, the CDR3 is TGTGCCAGCGGACCCGGGACAGGGGTCAATCAGCCCCAGCATTTT.

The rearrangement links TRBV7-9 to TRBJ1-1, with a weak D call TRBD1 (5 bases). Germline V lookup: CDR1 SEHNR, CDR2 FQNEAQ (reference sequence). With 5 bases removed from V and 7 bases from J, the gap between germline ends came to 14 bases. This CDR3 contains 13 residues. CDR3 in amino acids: CASSPRRDGEAFF. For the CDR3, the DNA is TGTGCCAGCAGCCCCCGGCGGGACGGTGAAGCTTTCTTT.

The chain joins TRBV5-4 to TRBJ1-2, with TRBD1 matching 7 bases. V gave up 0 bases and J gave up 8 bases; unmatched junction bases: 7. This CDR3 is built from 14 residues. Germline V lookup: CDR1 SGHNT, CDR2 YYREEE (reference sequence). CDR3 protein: CASSLDLTGLGYTF. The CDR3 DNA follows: TGTGCCAGCAGCTTGGATCTGACAGGGTTAGGCTACACCTTC.

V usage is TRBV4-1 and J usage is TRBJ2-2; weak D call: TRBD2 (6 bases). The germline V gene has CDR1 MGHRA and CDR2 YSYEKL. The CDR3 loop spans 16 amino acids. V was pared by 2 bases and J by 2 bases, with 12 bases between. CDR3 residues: CASSQRTKLNTGELFF. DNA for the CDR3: TGCGCCAGCAGCCAACGGACTAAATTAAACACCGGGGAGCTGTTTTTT.

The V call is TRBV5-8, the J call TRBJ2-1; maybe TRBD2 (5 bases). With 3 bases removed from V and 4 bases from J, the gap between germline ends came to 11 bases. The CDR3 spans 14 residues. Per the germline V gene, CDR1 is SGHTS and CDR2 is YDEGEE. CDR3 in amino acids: CASSYLGLYNEQFF. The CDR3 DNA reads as TGTGCCAGCAGCTACCTCGGACTTTACAATGAGCAGTTCTTC. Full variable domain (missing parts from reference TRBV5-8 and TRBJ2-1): EAGVTQSPTHLIKTRGQQATLRCSPISGHTSVYWYQQALGLGLQFLLWYDEGEERNRGNFPPRFSGRQFPNYSSELNVNALELEDSALYLCASSYLGLYNEQFFGPGTRLTVL.

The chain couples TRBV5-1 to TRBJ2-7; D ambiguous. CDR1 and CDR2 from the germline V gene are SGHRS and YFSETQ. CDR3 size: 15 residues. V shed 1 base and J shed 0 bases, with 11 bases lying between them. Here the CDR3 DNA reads TGCGCCAGCAGCTTGAAGGGCCTTAACTCCTACGAGCAGTACTTC. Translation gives CASSLKGLNSYEQYF.

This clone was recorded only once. CDR3 in DNA: TGTGCCAGCAGCTTAGGAGAGGGACTAGCGGGAGCCCAAGCCACCTTCTTC. Its translation: CASSLGEGLAGAQATFF. This chain connects TRBV11-2 to TRBJ2-1; 14 bases are shared with TRBD2. J gave up 16 bases and V 1 base, and 15 bases lay outside the gene matches. The CDR3 sequence is 17 residues long. Looked up from germline, CDR1 is SGHAT and CDR2 is FQNNGV.

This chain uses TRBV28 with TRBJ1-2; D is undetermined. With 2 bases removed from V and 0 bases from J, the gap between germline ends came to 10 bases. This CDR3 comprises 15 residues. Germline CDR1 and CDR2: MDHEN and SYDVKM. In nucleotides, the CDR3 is TGTGCCAGCAGTTTAGGGGAGGGCTCTAACTATGGCTACACCTTC. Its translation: CASSLGEGSNYGYTF.

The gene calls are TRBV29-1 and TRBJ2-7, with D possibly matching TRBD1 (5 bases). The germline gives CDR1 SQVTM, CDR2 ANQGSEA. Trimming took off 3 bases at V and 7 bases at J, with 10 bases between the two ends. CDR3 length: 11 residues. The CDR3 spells CSVETVGEQYF. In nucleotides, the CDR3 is TGCAGCGTTGAGACAGTGGGAGAGCAGTACTTC.

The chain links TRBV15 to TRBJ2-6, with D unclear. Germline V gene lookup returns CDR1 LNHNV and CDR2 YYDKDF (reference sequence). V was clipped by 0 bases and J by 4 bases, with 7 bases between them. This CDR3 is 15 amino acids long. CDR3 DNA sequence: TGTGCCACCAGCAGAGAACGGGTGGGGGCCAACGTCCTGACTTTC. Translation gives CATSRERVGANVLTF.

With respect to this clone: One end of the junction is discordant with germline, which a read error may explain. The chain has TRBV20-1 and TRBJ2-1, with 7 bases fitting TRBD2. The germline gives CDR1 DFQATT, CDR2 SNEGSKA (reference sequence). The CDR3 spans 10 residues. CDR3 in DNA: TGCAGTGCTAGATACAGCGGGAAAATCTTC. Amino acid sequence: CSARYSGKIF.